Listed below are T cell receptor beta chains from one sample, sequenced in a study of control samples from healthy donors and cancer patients. Libraries were prepared by immunoSEQ multiplex PCR; TCRdb keeps only in-frame clonotypes and omits some of them. The table records about 110,000 clones, under 90% of them present only once. Material for sequencing was blood. The source is a woman in her forties or fifties in good health. CDR3s include the opening cysteine and the closing phenylalanine or tryptophan. A D gene is named only where the DNA matches it firmly. The size field is filled for only some rows; it gives once, few, many or a size class.

-,TRBJ1-5,-,TRBV2,CASAAVNQPQHF,TGTGCCAGCGCCGCAGTAAATCAGCCCCAGCATTTT
TRBD1,TRBJ1-1,-,TRBV19,CASSRNTGAGNTEAFF,TGTGCCAGTAGTCGTAATACAGGGGCGGGGAACACTGAAGCTTTCTTT
-,TRBJ2-5,-,TRBV5-8,CASSFQGPGDQETQYF,TGTGCCAGCAGCTTCCAAGGCCCGGGGGACCAAGAGACCCAGTACTTC
-,TRBJ2-3,-,TRBV6-5,CASSYSKGNTDTQYF,TGTGCCAGCAGTTACTCTAAGGGAAACACAGATACGCAGTATTTT
TRBD2,TRBJ2-5,-,TRBV5-1,CASSLLGPSGGGTDF,TGCGCCAGCAGCTTGCTTGGTCCTAGCGGGGGAGGAACGGACTTC
TRBD1,TRBJ1-6,-,TRBV10-2,CASSLQGEGSPLHF,TGCGCCAGCAGTCTGCAGGGGGAAGGTTCACCCCTCCACTTT
TRBD1,TRBJ2-2,-,TRBV6-5,CASSLKTGAGELFF,TGTGCCAGCAGTCTTAAGACAGGGGCCGGGGAGCTGTTTTTT
-,TRBJ2-5,-,TRBV5-6,CASSLGTVQETQYF,TGTGCCAGCAGCCTTGGTACGGTCCAAGAGACCCAGTACTTC
TRBD1,TRBJ2-3,-,TRBV19,CASIGRQGAFGDTQYF,TGTGCCAGTATAGGGCGACAGGGGGCCTTCGGAGATACGCAGTATTTT
-,TRBJ2-3,-,TRBV7-3,CASSLKALSTDTQYF,TGTGCCAGCAGCTTAAAGGCGCTAAGCACAGATACGCAGTATTTT
-,TRBJ2-6,-,TRBV27,CASRLGTSGAGANVLTF,TGTGCCAGCAGGTTAGGGACGTCGGGAGCAGGGGCCAACGTCCTGACTTTC
-,TRBJ1-1,once,TRBV14,CASSQVVQEAFF,TGTGCCAGCAGCCAAGTCGTACAGGAAGCTTTCTTT
-,TRBJ2-2,-,TRBV27,CASSLSWGASTGELFF,TGTGCCAGCAGTTTATCATGGGGGGCGAGCACCGGGGAGCTGTTTTTT
TRBD1,TRBJ1-6,-,TRBV7-6,CASSLTDRVSYNSPLHF,TGTGCCAGCAGCTTAACCGACAGGGTTTCCTATAATTCACCCCTCCACTTT
-,TRBJ2-5,-,TRBV20-1,CSASDSKETQYF,TGCAGTGCTAGTGACAGCAAAGAGACCCAGTACTTC
-,TRBJ2-5,-,TRBV5-4,CASSSGPLETQYF,TGTGCCAGCAGCTCGGGCCCCCTTGAGACCCAGTACTTC
-,TRBJ2-1,-,TRBV12-3/TRBV12-4,CASSIQGNEQFF,TGTGCCAGCAGTATCCAGGGAAATGAGCAGTTCTTC
TRBD1,TRBJ1-2,few,TRBV19,CASSNRGLWTYGYTF,TGTGCCAGTAGTAACAGGGGGCTATGGACGTATGGCTACACCTTC
-,TRBJ2-6,-,TRBV6-6,CASSSHVGVLRSGANVLTF,TGTGCCAGCAGCTCCCACGTAGGGGTCTTACGCTCTGGGGCCAACGTCCTGACTTTC
TRBD1,TRBJ2-1,few,TRBV14,CASSQDPRDRGSGEQFF,TGTGCCAGCAGCCAAGATCCCCGGGACAGGGGGTCAGGGGAGCAGTTCTTC
-,TRBJ1-1,-,TRBV12-3/TRBV12-4,CASSRTANTEAFF,TGTGCCAGCAGTCGGACAGCGAACACTGAAGCTTTCTTT
-,TRBJ1-2,once,TRBV7-2,CASSLVSGENYGYTF,TGTGCCAGCAGCTTAGTATCCGGAGAGAACTATGGCTACACCTTC
-,TRBJ2-7,-,TRBV7-9,CASSLEAYSQTDEQYF,TGTGCCAGCAGCTTAGAAGCGTACAGTCAAACCGACGAGCAGTACTTC
TRBD2,TRBJ2-4,-,TRBV9,CASSVGGAGKAKNIQYF,TGTGCCAGCAGCGTAGGCGGAGCGGGGAAGGCCAAAAACATTCAGTACTTC
-,TRBJ2-2,-,TRBV12-5,CASGLRIRHTGELFF,TGTGCTAGTGGTTTGAGGATCCGACACACCGGGGAGCTGTTTTTT
-,TRBJ1-2,-,TRBV5-1,CASSLGPGDYGYTF,TGCGCCAGCAGTCTGGGGCCAGGGGACTATGGCTACACCTTC
-,TRBJ2-7,-,TRBV11-3,CASSSQGGVSYEQYF,TGTGCCAGCAGCTCCCAGGGGGGAGTTTCCTACGAGCAGTACTTC
TRBD1,TRBJ1-6,-,TRBV11-3,CASSVSGTVFNSPLHF,TGTGCCAGCAGCGTTTCCGGGACAGTTTTTAATTCACCCCTCCACTTT
TRBD2,TRBJ2-1,-,TRBV27,CASSPRLAGRGFEQFF,TGTGCCAGCAGTCCCCGACTAGCGGGAAGGGGTTTTGAGCAGTTCTTC
-,TRBJ1-2,-,TRBV11-2,CASSLGEFEGYTF,TGTGCCAGCAGCTTAGGAGAATTCGAAGGCTACACCTTC
TRBD2,TRBJ2-1,few,TRBV19,CASSIMGLAGDEQFF,TGTGCCAGTAGTATTATGGGACTAGCAGGGGATGAGCAGTTCTTC
-,TRBJ1-1,-,TRBV11-2,CASSGTGMANTEAFF,TGTGCCAGCAGCGGTACAGGGATGGCGAACACTGAAGCTTTCTTT
-,TRBJ1-1,-,TRBV9,CASSYGQNTEAFF,TGTGCCAGCAGCTACGGACAGAACACTGAAGCTTTCTTT
-,TRBJ2-2,-,TRBV13,CASSLRHTGELFF,TGTGCCAGCAGCTTAAGACATACCGGGGAGCTGTTTTTT
-,TRBJ2-2,once,TRBV3-1/TRBV3-2,CASSQAVTGELFF,TGTGCCAGCAGCCAAGCGGTCACCGGGGAGCTGTTTTTT
-,TRBJ2-3,few,TRBV12-3/TRBV12-4,CASRLLTDTQYF,TGTGCCAGCAGACTACTTACAGATACGCAGTATTTT
-,TRBJ2-5,-,TRBV6-5,CASRPGPWAQYF,TGTGCCAGCAGGCCAGGGCCTTGGGCCCAGTACTTC
TRBD1,TRBJ2-7,-,TRBV7-6,CASSSRQGSYEQYF,TGTGCCAGCAGCTCGAGACAGGGCTCCTACGAGCAGTACTTC
-,TRBJ2-3,-,TRBV12-3/TRBV12-4,CASSSVRTDTQYF,TGTGCCAGCAGTTCCGTGCGCACAGATACGCAGTATTTT
-,TRBJ2-5,-,TRBV11-3,CASSLEETQYF,TGTGCCAGCAGCTTAGAGGAGACCCAGTACTTC
-,TRBJ1-1,-,TRBV11-3,CASSQGRNTEAFF,TGTGCCAGCAGCCAGGGCAGGAACACTGAAGCTTTCTTT
-,TRBJ2-2,-,TRBV4-3,CASSRSGELFF,TGCGCCAGCAGCAGATCCGGGGAGCTGTTTTTT
TRBD2,TRBJ2-2,once,TRBV5-4,CASSHSSGGGTGELFF,TGTGCCAGCAGCCACTCTAGCGGGGGGGGCACCGGGGAGCTGTTTTTT
-,TRBJ2-1,-,TRBV29-1,CSVEAQGWYEQFF,TGCAGCGTTGAAGCACAGGGTTGGTATGAGCAGTTCTTC
TRBD2,TRBJ2-7,-,TRBV14,CASSQGTSFYEQYF,TGTGCCAGCAGCCAAGGGACTAGCTTCTACGAGCAGTACTTC
-,TRBJ1-2,-,TRBV25-1,CASSAYPGKSYGYTF,TGTGCCAGCAGTGCCTACCCCGGGAAGTCCTATGGCTACACCTTC
TRBD2,TRBJ2-7,-,TRBV7-6,CASSFERGLAGAEQYF,TGTGCCAGCAGCTTCGAAAGGGGACTAGCGGGAGCTGAGCAGTACTTC
-,TRBJ2-2,-,TRBV4-2,CASSQVRGQDTGELFF,TGTGCCAGCAGCCAAGTTAGGGGTCAAGACACCGGGGAGCTGTTTTTT
-,TRBJ1-1,-,TRBV18,CASSPSRQSEAFF,TGTGCCAGCTCACCATCCCGACAGAGTGAAGCTTTCTTT
-,TRBJ1-2,-,TRBV20-1,CSAPTGGGYTF,TGCAGTGCCCCGACAGGTGGTGGCTACACCTTC
TRBD1,TRBJ1-1,few,TRBV29-1,CSVRTGGHTEAFF,TGCAGCGTCCGGACAGGGGGTCACACTGAAGCTTTCTTT
-,TRBJ1-2,-,TRBV5-8,CASSWGQFSYGYTF,TGTGCCAGCAGCTGGGGGCAGTTCTCCTATGGCTACACCTTC
TRBD2,TRBJ2-5,few,TRBV29-1,CSVGVAGGQETQYF,TGCAGCGTTGGGGTAGCGGGGGGGCAAGAGACCCAGTACTTC
-,TRBJ2-7,many,TRBV24-1,CATRDSVGYEQYF,TGTGCCACTAGAGACAGCGTCGGATACGAGCAGTACTTC
-,TRBJ1-5,-,TRBV20-1,CSARVRLANQPQHF,TGCAGTGCTCGTGTTCGGCTAGCTAATCAGCCCCAGCATTTT
TRBD1,TRBJ1-1,-,TRBV2,CASSARGGILNTEAFF,TGTGCCAGCAGTGCCAGGGGGGGTATTTTGAACACTGAAGCTTTCTTT
-,TRBJ1-3,-,TRBV28,CASSLHLGGNTIYF,TGTGCCAGCAGTTTACACCTGGGCGGAAACACCATATATTTT
TRBD2,TRBJ2-1,-,TRBV25-1,CARGSPGLAGVRYNEQFF,TGTGCCAGAGGTTCGCCGGGACTAGCGGGAGTGCGCTACAATGAGCAGTTCTTC
-,TRBJ2-2,-,TRBV11-3,CASSLRGGPNTGELFF,TGTGCCAGCAGCTTACGCGGGGGCCCCAACACCGGGGAGCTGTTTTTT